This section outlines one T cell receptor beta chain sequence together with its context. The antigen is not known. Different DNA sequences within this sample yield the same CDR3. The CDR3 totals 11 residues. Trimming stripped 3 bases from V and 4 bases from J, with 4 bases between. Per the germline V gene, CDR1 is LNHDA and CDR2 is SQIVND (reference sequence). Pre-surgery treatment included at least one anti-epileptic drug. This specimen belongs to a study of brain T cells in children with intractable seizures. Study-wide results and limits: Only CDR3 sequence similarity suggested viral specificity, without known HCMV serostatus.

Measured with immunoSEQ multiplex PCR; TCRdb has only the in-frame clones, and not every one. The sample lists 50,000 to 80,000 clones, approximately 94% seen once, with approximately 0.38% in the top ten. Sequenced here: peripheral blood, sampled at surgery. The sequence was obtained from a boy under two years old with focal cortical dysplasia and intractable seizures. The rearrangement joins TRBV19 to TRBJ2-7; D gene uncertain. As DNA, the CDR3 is TGTGCCAGTAGTATGGGGTACGAGCAGTACTTC. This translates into CASSMGYEQYF.